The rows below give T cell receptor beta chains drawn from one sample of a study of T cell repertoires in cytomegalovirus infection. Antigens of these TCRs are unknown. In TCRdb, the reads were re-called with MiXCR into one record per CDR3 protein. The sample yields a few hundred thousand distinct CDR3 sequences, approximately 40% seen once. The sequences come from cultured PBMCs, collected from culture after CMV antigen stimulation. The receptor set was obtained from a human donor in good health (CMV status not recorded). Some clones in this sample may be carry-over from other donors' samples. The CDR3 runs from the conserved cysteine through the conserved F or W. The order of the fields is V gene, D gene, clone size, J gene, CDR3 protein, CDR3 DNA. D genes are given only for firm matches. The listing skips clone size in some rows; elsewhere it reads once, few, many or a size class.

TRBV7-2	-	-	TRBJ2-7	CASSVGSGVGDEQYF	TGTGCCAGCAGCGTAGGGTCCGGGGTGGGCGACGAGCAGTACTTC
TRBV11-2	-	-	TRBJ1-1	CASSLRQEGTEAFF	TGTGCCAGCAGCTTAAGACAAGAGGGCACTGAAGCTTTCTTT
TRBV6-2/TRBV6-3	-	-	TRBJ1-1	CASSHARRINTEAFF	TGTGCCAGCAGTCACGCCCGACGGATTAACACTGAAGCTTTCTTT
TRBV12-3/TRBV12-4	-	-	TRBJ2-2	CASSFHTGELFF	TGTGCCAGCAGTTTCCACACCGGGGAGCTGTTTTTT
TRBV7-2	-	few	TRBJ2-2	CASSFGGGGGELFF	TGTGCCAGCAGCTTCGGGGGCGGGGGCGGGGAGCTGTTTTTT
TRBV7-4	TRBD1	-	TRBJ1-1	CASSAYGQGKNTEAFF	TGTGCCAGCAGCGCATACGGACAGGGGAAGAACACTGAAGCTTTCTTT
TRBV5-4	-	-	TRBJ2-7	CASSAGDSYSYEQYF	TGTGCCAGCAGCGCTGGGGACTCCTACTCCTACGAGCAGTACTTC
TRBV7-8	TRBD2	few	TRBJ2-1	CASSFRWTSGDKNNEQFF	TGTGCCAGCAGCTTTAGGTGGACTAGCGGGGATAAGAACAATGAGCAGTTCTTC
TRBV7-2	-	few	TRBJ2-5	CASSFSEQETQYF	TGTGCCAGCAGCTTTAGCGAACAAGAGACCCAGTACTTC
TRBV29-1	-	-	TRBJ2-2	CSAKTGTTDGELFF	TGCAGCGCTAAAACCGGGACCACGGACGGGGAGCTGTTTTTT
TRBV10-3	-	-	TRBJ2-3	CAIKGGGETDTQYF	TGTGCCATCAAGGGGGGAGGGGAGACAGATACGCAGTATTTT
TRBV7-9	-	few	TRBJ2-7	CASSFTGLLAEQYF	TGTGCCAGCAGCTTCACAGGGTTGCTGGCCGAGCAGTACTTC
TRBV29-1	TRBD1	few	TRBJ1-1	CSVLLTGVNTEAFF	TGCAGCGTCCTATTGACAGGGGTGAACACTGAAGCTTTCTTT
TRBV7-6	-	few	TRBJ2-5	CASSYGAQETQYF	TGTGCCAGCAGCTATGGAGCCCAAGAGACCCAGTACTTC
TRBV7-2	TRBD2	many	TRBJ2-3	CASSFYTLAGGHPTDTQYF	TGTGCCAGCAGCTTCTACACACTAGCGGGGGGGCATCCAACAGATACGCAGTATTTT
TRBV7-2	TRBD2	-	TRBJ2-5	CASIAQGRGVQKTQYF	TGTGCCAGCATCGCTCAGGGGCGGGGGGTACAGAAGACCCAGTACTTC
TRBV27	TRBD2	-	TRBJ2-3	CASTLTRGGRPDTQYF	TGTGCCAGCACCCTAACGCGGGGGGGCCGCCCAGATACGCAGTATTTT
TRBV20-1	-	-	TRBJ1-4	CSASRGQAGHEKLFF	TGCAGTGCTTCCCGAGGGCAGGCCGGGCATGAAAAACTGTTTTTT
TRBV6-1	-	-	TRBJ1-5	CASSEAEGQPQHF	TGTGCCAGCAGTGAAGCGGAGGGTCAGCCCCAGCATTTT
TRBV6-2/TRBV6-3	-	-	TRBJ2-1	CASSYPGSGNEQFF	TGTGCCAGCAGTTACCCCGGGAGTGGCAATGAGCAGTTCTTC
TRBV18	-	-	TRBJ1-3	CASSPIRGRRSGNTIYF	TGTGCCAGCTCACCAATTCGGGGGCGCCGATCTGGAAACACCATATATTTT
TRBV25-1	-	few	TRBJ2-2	CASRSTGATGELFF	TGTGCCAGCAGGAGTACAGGTGCCACCGGGGAGCTGTTTTTT
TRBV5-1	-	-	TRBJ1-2	CASSGNTGGYGYTF	TGCGCCAGCAGCGGGAATACGGGTGGCTATGGCTACACCTTC
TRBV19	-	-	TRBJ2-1	CASRYLEGGRNEQFF	TGTGCCAGTAGGTACCTTGAGGGGGGGCGTAATGAGCAGTTCTTC
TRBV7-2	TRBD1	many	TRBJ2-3	CASKPTGTDTQYF	TGTGCCAGCAAACCGACAGGGACAGATACGCAGTATTTT
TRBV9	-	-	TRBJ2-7	CASSRRDTTSYEQYF	TGTGCCAGCAGCAGACGGGACACGACCTCCTACGAGCAGTACTTC
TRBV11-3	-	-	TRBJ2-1	CASSLGLARNEQFF	TGTGCCAGCAGCTTGGGCCTCGCGAGAAATGAGCAGTTCTTC
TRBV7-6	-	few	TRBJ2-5	CASSSSGTRLGGKTQYF	TGTGCCAGCAGCTCCTCCGGGACCCGACTAGGAGGGAAGACCCAGTACTTC
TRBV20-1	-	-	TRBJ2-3	CSARDRRSGTDTQYF	TGCAGTGCTAGAGATCGGAGGAGCGGCACAGATACGCAGTATTTT
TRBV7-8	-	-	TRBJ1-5	CASSSTVLQPQHF	TGTGCCAGCAGCTCGACAGTTCTCCAGCCCCAGCATTTT
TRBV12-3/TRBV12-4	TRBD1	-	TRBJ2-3	CASSGTGITTDTQYF	TGTGCCAGCAGTGGGACAGGAATAACCACAGATACGCAGTATTTT
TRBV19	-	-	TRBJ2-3	CASMERDTQYF	TGTGCCAGTATGGAGAGAGATACGCAGTATTTT
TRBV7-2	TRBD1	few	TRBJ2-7	CASSRLRDRAYEQYF	TGTGCCAGCAGCAGGCTCCGGGACAGGGCCTACGAGCAGTACTTC
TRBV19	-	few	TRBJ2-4	CASSIAGSDIQYF	TGTGCCAGTAGTATCGCAGGGTCAGACATTCAGTACTTC
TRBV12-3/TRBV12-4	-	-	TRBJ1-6	CASSSLQDNSPLHF	TGTGCCAGCAGTTCCCTGCAAGATAATTCACCCCTCCACTTT
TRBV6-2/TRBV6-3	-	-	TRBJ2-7	CASRTGENEQYF	TGTGCCAGCAGGACGGGAGAAAACGAGCAGTACTTC
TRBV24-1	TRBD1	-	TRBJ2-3	CATRSTGEGTDTQYF	TGTGCCACCAGGTCGACAGGGGAAGGCACAGATACGCAGTATTTT
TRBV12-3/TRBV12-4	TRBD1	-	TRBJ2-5	CASSHRGPGETQYF	TGTGCCAGCAGTCACAGGGGGCCTGGGGAGACCCAGTACTTC
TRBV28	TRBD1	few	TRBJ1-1	CASSSRDRGFMNTEAFF	TGTGCCAGCAGTTCCCGTGACAGGGGGTTCATGAACACTGAAGCTTTCTTT
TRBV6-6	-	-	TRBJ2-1	CASSQTPRVRGEQFF	TGTGCCAGCAGTCAGACCCCGCGGGTGAGGGGTGAGCAGTTCTTC
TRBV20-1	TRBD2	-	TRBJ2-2	CSASSGQNTGELFF	TGCAGTGCTTCTAGCGGACAGAACACCGGGGAGCTGTTTTTT